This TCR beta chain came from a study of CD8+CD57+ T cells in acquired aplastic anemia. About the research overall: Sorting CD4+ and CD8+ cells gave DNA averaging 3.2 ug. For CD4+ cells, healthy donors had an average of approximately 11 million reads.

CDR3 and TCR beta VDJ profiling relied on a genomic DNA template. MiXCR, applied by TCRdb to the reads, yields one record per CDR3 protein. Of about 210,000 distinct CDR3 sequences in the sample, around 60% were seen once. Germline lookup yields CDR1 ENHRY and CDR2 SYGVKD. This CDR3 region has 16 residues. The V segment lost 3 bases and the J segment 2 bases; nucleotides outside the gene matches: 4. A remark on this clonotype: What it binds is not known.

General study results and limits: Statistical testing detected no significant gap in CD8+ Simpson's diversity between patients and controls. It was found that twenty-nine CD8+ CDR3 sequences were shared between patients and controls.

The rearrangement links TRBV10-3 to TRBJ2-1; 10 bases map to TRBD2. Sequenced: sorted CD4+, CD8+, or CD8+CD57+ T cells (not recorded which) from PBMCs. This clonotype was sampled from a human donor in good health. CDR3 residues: CAISEGLAAPYNEQFF. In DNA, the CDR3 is TGTGCCATCAGTGAAGGACTAGCGGCTCCCTACAATGAGCAGTTCTTC.